These 8 T cell receptor beta chains originate from one sample sequenced in a study of blood T cell repertoires in COVID-19. Profiled with immunoSEQ multiplex PCR; TCRdb holds only in-frame clones, not every one. The sample has fewer than 200,000 clones, roughly 72% seen once. Sequenced: peripheral blood. These receptors originate from a woman aged 80 or over with acute or convalescent COVID-19.

The V gene is TRBV24-1, the J gene TRBJ2-3; tentative D call: TRBD2 (5 bases). CDR3 length equals 12 residues. V lost 0 bases and J 11 bases, leaving 8 bases between the germline ends. Germline CDR1 KGHDR, CDR2 SFDVKD. The CDR3 DNA follows: TGTGCCACCAGTGATTTGTGGGAGCAGCAGTATTTT. This translates into CATSDLWEQQYF.

This clone was counted once. This chain connects TRBV9 to TRBJ1-4; no clear D. V was pared by 0 bases and J by 0 bases, with 15 bases between. Germline CDR1 and CDR2: SGDLS and YYNGEE. The CDR3 has 18 residues. In DNA, the CDR3 is TGTGCCAGCAGCGTAGATGGCAGCGCATCTGCAACTAATGAAAAACTGTTTTTT. Translated, it gives CASSVDGSASATNEKLFF.

The V gene is TRBV19, the J gene TRBJ1-2, with TRBD1 matching 7 bases. Germline CDR1 and CDR2: LNHDA and SQIVND (reference sequence). J lost 8 bases, V lost 9 bases, and 18 bases had no gene match. The CDR3 totals 15 residues. In DNA form, the CDR3 reads TGTGCCAGCGCCGATCGGACAGGCGCCTATGGGGGCTACACCTTC. Protein: CASADRTGAYGGYTF.

The chain joins TRBV19 to TRBJ2-5, with 9 nucleotides matching TRBD1. Unmatched junction bases numbered 6, after V lost 6 bases and J lost 4 bases. CDR1 LNHDA and CDR2 SQIVND come from the germline V gene (reference sequence). The CDR3 is 14 amino acids. The CDR3 sequence is CASRPTGGGETQYF. The DNA for the CDR3 is TGTGCCAGTAGACCTACAGGGGGCGGAGAGACCCAGTACTTC.

This clone was observed a single time. The genes are TRBV7-9 and TRBJ2-1; 15 bases match TRBD2. The germline gives CDR1 SEHNR, CDR2 FQNEAQ (reference sequence). CDR3 length equals 18 residues. The trim removed 0 bases at V and 4 bases at J, leaving 4 bases unmatched. CDR3 bases: TGTGCCAGCAGCTTAGCGACGGGACTAGCGGGGGGATACAATGAGCAGTTCTTC. As protein: CASSLATGLAGGYNEQFF.

The V call is TRBV5-1, the J call TRBJ1-1; D uncertain. V was pared by 6 bases and J by 1 base, with 16 bases between. This CDR3 has 15 amino acids. The germline V gene encodes CDR1 SGHRS and CDR2 YFSETQ. CDR3 nucleotide sequence: TGCGCCAGCACCTTAAATACCCGGGAGAACACTGAAGCTTTCTTT. Encoded protein: CASTLNTRENTEAFF.

This clone has more than one count but fewer than ten. The rearrangement joins TRBV6-5 to TRBJ2-7; possibly TRBD2 for D (6 bases). The germline V gene encodes CDR1 MNHEY and CDR2 SVGAGI. With 8 bases removed from V and 2 bases from J, the gap between germline ends came to 19 bases. The CDR3 spans 15 residues. This CDR3 is CASGSFIGGTYEQYF. For the CDR3, the DNA is TGTGCCAGCGGGAGTTTTATAGGCGGGACCTACGAGCAGTACTTC.

J is TRBJ2-1 and V is TRBV18; the match to TRBD1 covers 9 bases. V was pared by 2 bases and J by 8 bases, with 10 bases of the junction left unmatched. Germline CDR1 KGHSH, CDR2 LQKENI. The length of the CDR3 is 16 residues. The CDR3 sequence is CASSPGSGQGNDEQFF. The CDR3 bases are TGTGCCAGCTCACCAGGGTCGGGACAGGGTAACGATGAGCAGTTCTTC.